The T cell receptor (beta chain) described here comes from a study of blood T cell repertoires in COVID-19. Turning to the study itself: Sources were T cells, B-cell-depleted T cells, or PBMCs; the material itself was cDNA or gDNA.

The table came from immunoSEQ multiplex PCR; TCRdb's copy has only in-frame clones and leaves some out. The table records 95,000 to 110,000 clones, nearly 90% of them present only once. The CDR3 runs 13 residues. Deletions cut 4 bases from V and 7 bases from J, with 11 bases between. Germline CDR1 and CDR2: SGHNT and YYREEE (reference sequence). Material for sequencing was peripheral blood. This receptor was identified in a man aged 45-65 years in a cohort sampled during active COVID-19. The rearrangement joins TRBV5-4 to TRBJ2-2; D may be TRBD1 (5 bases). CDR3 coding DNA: TGTGCCAGCAGCCAAGGGGTTGGCGGGGAGCTGTTTTTT. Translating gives CASSQGVGGELFF.